The 8 T cell receptor beta chains given below trace back to one sample, sequenced in a study of T cells expressing NK-cell markers. From the 5' RACE reads, TCRdb lists one entry per CDR3 protein and no DNA. Its table records 150,000 to 200,000 distinct CDR3 sequences. Sample: blood T cells: a sorted CD56 or NKG2C T cell subset, CD4+ or CD8+ T cells, or bulk PBMC T cells (not recorded which). The origin of the receptors is a woman between 18 and 75 years old in good health.

The chain recombines TRBV30 with TRBJ2-2; TCRdb's D call, TRBD1, is unchecked because there is no DNA. Germline CDR1 is GTSNPN and CDR2 is SVGIG (reference sequence). The CDR3 has 16 amino acids. The chain's CDR3 is CAYRRGSGRNTGELFF.

This rearrangement joins TRBV12-3 or TRBV12-4 to TRBJ1-2. The CDR3 contains 12 residues. CDR3 protein: CASSRTNYGYTF.

The chain links TRBV5-6 to TRBJ2-3; TCRdb designates TRBD1, a call that cannot be tested without DNA. Per the germline V gene, CDR1 is SGHDT and CDR2 is YYEEEE. The CDR3 extends over 14 amino acids. The CDR3 spells CASSLTGFTDTRYF.

The V gene is TRBV7-6, the J gene TRBJ2-1; the D call from TCRdb, TRBD2, cannot be confirmed without DNA. The germline gives CDR1 SGHVS, CDR2 FNYEAQ. CDR3 length: 13 residues. CDR3 amino acids: CASSIAGAGEQFF.

The gene calls are TRBV5-1 and TRBJ2-5; TCRdb names TRBD2, which stays unverified in the absence of DNA. CDR1 and CDR2 from the germline V gene are SGHRS and YFSETQ. CDR3 length: 16 residues. The CDR3 sequence is CASSYRPLAGEETQYF.

The genes are TRBV5-1 and TRBJ2-7; the D call of TRBD1 rests on TCRdb alone, since no DNA is present to check it. The CDR3 runs to 14 residues. CDR1 and CDR2 from the germline V gene are SGHRS and YFSETQ. The CDR3 region is CASSLQGLPYEQYF.

The V gene is TRBV5-6, the J gene TRBJ2-7. CDR3 length equals 14 residues. Germline assignment: CDR1 SGHDT and CDR2 YYEEEE. The CDR3 reads CASSRRASSYEQYF.

The genes are TRBV20-1 and TRBJ2-1; as DNA is missing, the TRBD1 call by TCRdb cannot be tested. Germline V lookup: CDR1 DFQATT, CDR2 SNEGSKA (reference sequence). The CDR3 covers 14 residues. The CDR3 sequence is CSAISFLGDNEQFF.